The TCR beta chain described here comes from a study of T cells in localized non-small cell lung cancer (TCRdb year 2020). Regarding the study in general: The study analyzed T cell repertoires of under 250 early-stage NSCLC patients, comparing tumors and uninvolved tumor-adjacent lungs. The cohort consisted of about 240 treatment-naive NSCLC patients whose localized lung tumors had been resected. The mean age of the NSCLC patients was about 67 years, with roughly 120 men and around 100 women.

At diagnosis, peripheral blood, uninvolved tumor-adjacent lung and tumor were collected and stored as a combination of fresh-frozen and FFPE material. For TCR repertoire profiling, the blood samples were analyzed as peripheral blood mononuclear cells. The research as a whole found: Because multi-region sequencing of the tumors was not done, intratumor heterogeneity could not be ruled out. Longer overall survival was associated with higher blood T cell density, whereas shorter survival was associated with higher adjacent-lung clonality. A median of approximately 62 of the top 100 tumor clones turned up in the paired uninvolved adjacent lung, and about 28 of those clones also ranked among the top 100 of that same adjacent lung. Since the design was exploratory, TCR variables were selected using unadjusted p-values with no false-discovery rate correction. Uninvolved tumor-adjacent lung showed the highest T cell clonality, higher than tumor, which suggests more focused antigenic responses in the uninvolved tumor-adjacent lung.

The germline V gene specifies SGHTS as CDR1 and YDEGEE as CDR2. V loses 7 bases of germline sequence and J loses 4 bases, and the interval between the two ends is 9 bases. There are 12 amino acids in the CDR3, from cysteine to phenylalanine inclusive. CDR3 DNA only is kept here, 36 bases in frame from base 1. Of note for this clone: No cognate antigen has been identified for it. No base quality values were provided; no much bigger clone lies one nucleotide off.

TCR beta CDR3 regions were sequenced from DNA using the immunoSEQ Assay. The original methods were these. T cell density was computed as TCR beta template counts normalized to usable DNA estimated by amplifying housekeeping genes. Richness was estimated using the preseqR package, with extrapolation to 400,000 templates for PBMC samples and to 120,000 templates for tissue samples. Clonality was taken to be one minus Pielou's evenness. Differential abundance testing on productive amino-acid clonotypes, with a minimum total count of 5 and an alpha of 0.1, was used to identify tissue-enriched TCRs. The Jaccard Index and the Morisita Overlap Index were used to quantify repertoire overlap between compartments. TCR beta CDR3s were clustered by GLIPH together with public tetramer-defined viral CDR3s, and at least three viral sequences plus V-gene enrichment were required for viral motifs. TCRdb re-hosts the immuneACCESS table, in-frame sequences only. Its copies lack some clones; in the studies checked, an unresolved V gene accounts for under half of them, and the cause for the rest is not known. V and J calls and clone size come straight from that table; D and trimming were deduced from the DNA. Here the sample has approximately 25,000 clones; roughly nine tenths occur a single time. The ten largest clones represent about 7.1% of the sample.

This specimen consisted of peripheral blood, obtained before any cancer treatment. The V gene is TRBV5-8 and the J gene is TRBJ2-1, with a weak D call of TRBD2 (5 bases match). This clonotype was obtained from a woman between 40 and 69 years old with stage I lung adenocarcinoma. This receptor has the CDR3 CASGAEYNEQFF. DNA sequence: TGTGCCAGCGGAGCGGAGTACAATGAGCAGTTCTTC.